This is a list of T cell receptor beta chains from one sample in a study of long-term antiretroviral therapy in people with HIV. Clones were sequenced by immunoSEQ multiplex PCR, and TCRdb holds only the in-frame ones, with some missing. The sample records more than 20,000 clones, about 82% being singletons. The sequenced sample was unsorted PBMCs, obtained 1.3 years after starting antiretroviral therapy. These receptor sequences come from a man aged 55 to 70 with HIV. CDR3s include the opening cysteine and the closing phenylalanine or tryptophan. The order of the fields is V gene, D gene, J gene, clone size, CDR3 DNA, CDR3 protein. D genes are given only for firm matches. Clone size is stated in some rows and not others, as once, few, many or a class when expanded.

TRBV5-1	.	TRBJ2-7	.	TGCGCCAGCAGCAATGCGGCCCATGGGGGAGGTTCCTACGAGCAGTACTTC	CASSNAAHGGGSYEQYF
TRBV27	TRBD2	TRBJ2-1	.	TGTGCCAGCAGTTCCGCCGGGGGGGCCTACAATGAGCAGTTCTTC	CASSSAGGAYNEQFF
TRBV4-2	.	TRBJ2-3	.	TGTGCCAGCAGCCAGAGCACAGATACGCAGTATTTT	CASSQSTDTQYF
TRBV25-1	.	TRBJ2-7	.	TGTGCCAGCAACAAATCCTGCTACGAGCAGTACTTC	CASNKSCYEQYF
TRBV6-6	.	TRBJ2-3	.	TGTGCCAGCATGGAGCGGGCCACAGATACGCAGTATTTT	CASMERATDTQYF
TRBV29-1	TRBD1	TRBJ1-3	.	TGCAGCGTTGGACTGACAGGGGTAACGAACACCATATATTTT	CSVGLTGVTNTIYF
TRBV5-1	.	TRBJ1-4	.	TGCGCCAGCAGCTTGGCCTCCAGTTTTGAAAAACTGTTTTTT	CASSLASSFEKLFF
TRBV15	.	TRBJ2-3	few	TGTGCCACCAGCAGAGATCTGGCGGATACGCAGTATTTT	CATSRDLADTQYF
TRBV6-1	TRBD2	TRBJ2-7	.	TGTGCCAGCAGCTTGACTAGCGCGGGCTCCTACGAGCAGTACTTC	CASSLTSAGSYEQYF
TRBV21-1	.	TRBJ1-2	once	TGTGCCAGGGCAAAAACAGTCCAACGCCCCGAGGGCTACACCTTC	CARAKTVQRPEGYTF
TRBV5-1	.	TRBJ1-2	.	TGCGCCAGCAGCTTGGAGGGGTTCTCAGGTGGCTACACCTTC	CASSLEGFSGGYTF
TRBV5-1	.	TRBJ2-3	.	TGCGCCAGCAGCTTACAAGTAGCCCTCACAGATACGCAGTATTTT	CASSLQVALTDTQYF
TRBV7-9	.	TRBJ2-2	.	TGTGCCAGCTTAAGAGCTCGGGACACCGGGGAGCTGTTTTTT	CASLRARDTGELFF
TRBV7-9	.	TRBJ2-5	.	TGTGCCAGCAGCCGCCCCGGGGGCGGGAAGACCCAGTACTTC	CASSRPGGGKTQYF
TRBV29-1	.	TRBJ2-3	.	TGCAGCGTTGTTGGGGGCAGGAAGAACACAGATACGCAGTATTTT	CSVVGGRKNTDTQYF
TRBV7-2	TRBD1	TRBJ1-1	.	TGTGCCAGCAGTTTACAGGGGGCGAACACTGAAGCTTTCTTT	CASSLQGANTEAFF
TRBV13	TRBD2	TRBJ2-7	.	TGTGCCAGCAGCTTCTACGGGAGGGTCACCTACGAGCAGTACTTC	CASSFYGRVTYEQYF
TRBV9	.	TRBJ2-1	.	TGTGCCAGCAGCGTCGGGAGTCAGGGTAGTTTTGAGTACAATGAGCAGTTCTTC	CASSVGSQGSFEYNEQFF
TRBV29-1	TRBD1	TRBJ1-1	.	TGCAGCGTTGTTCGGACAGGATGGAACACTGAAGCTTTCTTT	CSVVRTGWNTEAFF
TRBV5-6	.	TRBJ1-2	.	TGTGCCAGCAGCCCAGGGACCTATGGCTACACCTTC	CASSPGTYGYTF
TRBV29-1	TRBD1	TRBJ2-4	.	TGCAGCGTTGACGAGGTGGGGACAGGGAAAAACATTCAGTACTTC	CSVDEVGTGKNIQYF
TRBV2	.	TRBJ1-3	.	TGTGCCAGCAGTGAAGTGGCGTGGGACACCATATATTTT	CASSEVAWDTIYF
TRBV30	.	TRBJ2-3	once	TGTGCCTGGAGTGTTGGGTCAACAGATACGCAGTATTTT	CAWSVGSTDTQYF
TRBV30	.	TRBJ2-7	once	TGTGCCTGGAGTATGGGGAGTTGGTCCTACGAGCAGTACTTC	CAWSMGSWSYEQYF
TRBV7-8	TRBD2	TRBJ2-2	.	TGTGCCAGCAGCGTTAAAGTCGGGGGGGCCGGGGAGCTGTTTTTT	CASSVKVGGAGELFF
TRBV29-1	.	TRBJ2-3	.	TGCAGCGTTGGTTTTGGCAGCACAGATACGCAGTATTTT	CSVGFGSTDTQYF
TRBV6-5	TRBD1	TRBJ1-1	.	TGTGCCAGCCGGACAGGGGGAACAAACACTGAAGCTTTCTTT	CASRTGGTNTEAFF
TRBV5-6	.	TRBJ1-4	.	TGTGCCAGCAGCTTGGGGGCAACTAATGAAAAACTGTTTTTT	CASSLGATNEKLFF
TRBV29-1	TRBD2	TRBJ2-7	.	TGCAGCGTTTTAACTAGCGGGAGAAGCTACGAGCAGTACTTC	CSVLTSGRSYEQYF
TRBV27	.	TRBJ2-1	.	TGTGCCAGCAGTAGGGCGGCTAACAACAATGAGCAGTTCTTC	CASSRAANNNEQFF
TRBV7-8	TRBD2	TRBJ2-7	.	TGTGCCAGCAGCTTAAGGGAGGGCTCCCGTGTCGAGCAGTACTTC	CASSLREGSRVEQYF
TRBV29-1	TRBD1	TRBJ2-5	.	TGCAGCGTTGAATTGGGGACAGGCCAAGAGACCCAGTACTTC	CSVELGTGQETQYF
TRBV7-9	TRBD1	TRBJ1-5	.	TGTGCCAGCAGCTTAGGACAGGGATTGTGGCAGCCCCAGCATTTT	CASSLGQGLWQPQHF
TRBV19	.	TRBJ1-5	few	TGTGCCAGTAGGGGGAGCTGGGCGAGTCAGCCCCAGCATTTT	CASRGSWASQPQHF
TRBV2	.	TRBJ2-5	.	TGTGCCAGCAGGCGGAGGGGCGGGGAAGAGACCCAGTACTTC	CASRRRGGEETQYF
TRBV30	.	TRBJ1-1	.	TGTGCCTGGAGATGGCGCACTGAAGCTTTCTTT	CAWRWRTEAFF
TRBV30	.	TRBJ1-3	.	TGTGCCTGGAGTGTACTGGGTACTGGAAACACCATATATTTT	CAWSVLGTGNTIYF
TRBV5-6	.	TRBJ1-5	.	TGTGCCAGCAGCAAAATTAATCAGCCCCAGCATTTT	CASSKINQPQHF
TRBV18	.	TRBJ2-3	.	TGTGCCAGCTCACCACGCACAGGCCCAGATACGCAGTATTTT	CASSPRTGPDTQYF
TRBV7-9	TRBD1	TRBJ1-1	.	TGTGCCAGCAGCTTAACAGGGGACACTGAAGCTTTCTTT	CASSLTGDTEAFF
TRBV5-1	TRBD2	TRBJ2-1	.	TGCGCCAGCAGACTAGCGGGGGGCTACAATGAGCAGTTCTTC	CASRLAGGYNEQFF
TRBV7-8	.	TRBJ2-5	.	TGTGCCAGCAGCTCCCTTGGTCAAGAGACCCAGTACTTC	CASSSLGQETQYF
TRBV18	.	TRBJ2-1	.	TGTGCCAGCTCATTACCCCCTCAGGGGTTGGATGAGCAGTTCTTC	CASSLPPQGLDEQFF